This TCR beta chain was captured in a study of T cell responses to AZD1222 COVID-19 vaccine. Study-wide results and caveats: Reports say nearly half of spike-specific TCRs go after unmutated variant regions.

The CDR3 has 19 residues. The V and J ends lost 5 bases and 6 bases, in that order; junction bases with no gene match: 24. In germline, CDR1 is SGHAT, CDR2 FQNNGV. This clone has just one count. Its antigen is currently unknown. TCRdb's copy holds only in-frame clones and misses some; the assay was immunoSEQ multiplex PCR. The sample comprises around 270,000 clones, approximately 94% of which are singletons, and 0.55% rests with the top ten. The clonotype was recovered from an adult who received the AZD1222 COVID-19 vaccine. The material was peripheral blood, obtained 28 days after the second AZD1222 dose. The chain couples TRBV11-2 to TRBJ1-1; 7 bases line up with TRBD1. The CDR3 DNA reads as TGTGCCAGCAGCCCATGGAGGGGGCCAGTCCCGGGCTGGTCCGCTGAAGCTTTCTTT. The encoded protein is CASSPWRGPVPGWSAEAFF.